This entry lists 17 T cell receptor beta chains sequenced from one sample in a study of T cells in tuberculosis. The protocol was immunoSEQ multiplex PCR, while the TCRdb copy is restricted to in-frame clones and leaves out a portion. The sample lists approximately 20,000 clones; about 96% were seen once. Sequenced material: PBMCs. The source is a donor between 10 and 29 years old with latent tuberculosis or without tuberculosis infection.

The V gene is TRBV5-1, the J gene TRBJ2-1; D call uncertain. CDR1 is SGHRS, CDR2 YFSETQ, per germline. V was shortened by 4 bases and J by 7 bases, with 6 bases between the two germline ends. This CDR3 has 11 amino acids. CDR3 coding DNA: TGCGCCAGCAGCGACTCGAATGAGCAGTTCTTC. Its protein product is CASSDSNEQFF.

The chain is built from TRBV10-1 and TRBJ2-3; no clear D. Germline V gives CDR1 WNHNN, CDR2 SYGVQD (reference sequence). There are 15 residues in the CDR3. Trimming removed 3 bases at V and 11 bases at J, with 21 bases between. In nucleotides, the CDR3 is TGCGCCAGCAGTGATCCCGGGTCCCGCTTCAGTGGGCAGTATTTT. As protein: CASSDPGSRFSGQYF.

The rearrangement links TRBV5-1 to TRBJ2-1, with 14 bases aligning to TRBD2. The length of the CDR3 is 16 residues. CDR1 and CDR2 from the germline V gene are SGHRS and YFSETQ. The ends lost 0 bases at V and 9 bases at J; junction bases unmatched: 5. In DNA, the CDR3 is TGCGCCAGCAGCTTGGTGGGACTAGCGGGAGCGGGTGAGCAGTTCTTC. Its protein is CASSLVGLAGAGEQFF.

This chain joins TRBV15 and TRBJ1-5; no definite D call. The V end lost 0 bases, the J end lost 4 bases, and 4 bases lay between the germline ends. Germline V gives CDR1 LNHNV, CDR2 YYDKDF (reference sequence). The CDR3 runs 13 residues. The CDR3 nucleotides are TGTGCCACCAGCAGAGACGTAAATCAGCCCCAGCATTTT. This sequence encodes CATSRDVNQPQHF.

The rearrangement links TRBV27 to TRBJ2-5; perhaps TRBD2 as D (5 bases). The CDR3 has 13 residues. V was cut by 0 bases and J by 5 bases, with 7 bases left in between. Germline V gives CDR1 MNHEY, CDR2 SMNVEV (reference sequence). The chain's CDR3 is CASSLSAGETQYF. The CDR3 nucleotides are TGTGCCAGCAGTTTATCGGCGGGCGAGACCCAGTACTTC.

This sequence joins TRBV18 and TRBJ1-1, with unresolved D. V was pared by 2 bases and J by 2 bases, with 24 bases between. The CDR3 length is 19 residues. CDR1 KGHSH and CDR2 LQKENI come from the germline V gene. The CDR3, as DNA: TGTGCCAGCTCACCAGGGTTGGCTGAGGCAAGACTTCTTAACACTGAAGCTTTCTTT. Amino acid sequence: CASSPGLAEARLLNTEAFF.

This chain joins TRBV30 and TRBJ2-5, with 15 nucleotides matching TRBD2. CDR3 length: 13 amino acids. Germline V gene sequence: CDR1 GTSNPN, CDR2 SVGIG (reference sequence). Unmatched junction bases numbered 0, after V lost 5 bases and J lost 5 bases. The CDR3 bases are TGTGCCTGGGGGACTAGCGGGAGGGAGACCCAGTACTTC. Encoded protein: CAWGTSGRETQYF.

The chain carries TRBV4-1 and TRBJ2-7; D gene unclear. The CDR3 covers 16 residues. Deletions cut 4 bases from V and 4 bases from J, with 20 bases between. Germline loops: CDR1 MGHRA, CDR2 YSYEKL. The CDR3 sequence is CASSPFFYRFPYEQYF. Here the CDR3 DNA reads TGCGCCAGCAGCCCTTTCTTCTACCGGTTCCCTTACGAGCAGTACTTC.

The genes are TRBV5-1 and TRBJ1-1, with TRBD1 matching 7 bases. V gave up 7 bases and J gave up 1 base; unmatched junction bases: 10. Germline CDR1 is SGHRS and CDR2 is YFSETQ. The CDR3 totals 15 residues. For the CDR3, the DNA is TGCGCCAGCGGGGAAGGGGGCCGGACGAACACTGAAGCTTTCTTT. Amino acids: CASGEGGRTNTEAFF.

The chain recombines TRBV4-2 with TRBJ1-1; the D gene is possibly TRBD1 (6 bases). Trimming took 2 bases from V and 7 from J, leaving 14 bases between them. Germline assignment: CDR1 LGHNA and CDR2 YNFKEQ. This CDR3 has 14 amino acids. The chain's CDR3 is CASSQRDIEDEAFF. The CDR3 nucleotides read TGTGCCAGCAGCCAAAGGGACATTGAGGATGAAGCTTTCTTT.

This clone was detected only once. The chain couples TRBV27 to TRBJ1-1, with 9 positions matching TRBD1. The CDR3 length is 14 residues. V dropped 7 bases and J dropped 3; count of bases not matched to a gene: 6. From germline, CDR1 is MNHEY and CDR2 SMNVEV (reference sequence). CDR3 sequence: CASTYRDRDTEAFF. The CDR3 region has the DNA TGTGCCAGCACCTACCGGGACAGGGACACTGAAGCTTTCTTT.

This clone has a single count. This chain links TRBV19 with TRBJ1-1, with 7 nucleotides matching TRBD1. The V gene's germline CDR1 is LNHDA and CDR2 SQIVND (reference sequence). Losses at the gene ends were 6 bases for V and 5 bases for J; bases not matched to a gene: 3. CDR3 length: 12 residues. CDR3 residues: CASRAGGTEAFF. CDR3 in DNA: TGTGCCAGTAGGGCAGGGGGGACTGAAGCTTTCTTT.

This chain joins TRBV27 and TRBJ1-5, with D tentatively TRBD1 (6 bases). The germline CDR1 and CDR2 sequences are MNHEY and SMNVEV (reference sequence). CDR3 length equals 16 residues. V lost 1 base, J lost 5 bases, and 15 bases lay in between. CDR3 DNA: TGTGCCAGCAGTTTATTCGCACAGGGCCGGTATCAGCCCCAGCATTTT. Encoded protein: CASSLFAQGRYQPQHF.

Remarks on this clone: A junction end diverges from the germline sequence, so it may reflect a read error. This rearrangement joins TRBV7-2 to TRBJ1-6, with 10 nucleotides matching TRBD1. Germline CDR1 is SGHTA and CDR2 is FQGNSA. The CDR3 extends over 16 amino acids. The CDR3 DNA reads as TGTGCCAGCAGCCACCCCCCAAATCAATCCGGGACAGGGGCTTACTTT. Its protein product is CASSHPPNQSGTGAYF. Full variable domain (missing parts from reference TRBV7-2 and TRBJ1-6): GAGVSQSPSNKVTEKGKDVELRCDPISGHTALYWYRQSLGQGLEFLIYFQGNSAPDKSGLPSDRFSAERTGGSVSTLTIQRTQQEDSAVYLCASSHPPNQSGTGAYFGNGTRLTVT.

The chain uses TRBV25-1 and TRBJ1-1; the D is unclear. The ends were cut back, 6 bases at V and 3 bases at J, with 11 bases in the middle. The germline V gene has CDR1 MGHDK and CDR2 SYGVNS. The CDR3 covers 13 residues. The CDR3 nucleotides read TGTGCCAGCAGGACTTGGCGATACACTGAAGCTTTCTTT. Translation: CASRTWRYTEAFF.

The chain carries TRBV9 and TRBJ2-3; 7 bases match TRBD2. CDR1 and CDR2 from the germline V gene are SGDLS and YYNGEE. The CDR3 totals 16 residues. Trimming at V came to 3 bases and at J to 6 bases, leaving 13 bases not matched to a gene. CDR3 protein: CASSDGRGQSADTQYF. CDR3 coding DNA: TGTGCCAGCAGCGATGGGAGGGGCCAAAGTGCGGATACGCAGTATTTT.

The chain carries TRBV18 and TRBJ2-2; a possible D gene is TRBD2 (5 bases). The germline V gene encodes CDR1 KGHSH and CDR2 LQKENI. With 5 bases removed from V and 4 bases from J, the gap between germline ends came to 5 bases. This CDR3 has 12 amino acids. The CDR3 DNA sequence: TGTGCCAGCTCAGCGGGCACCGGGGAGCTGTTTTTT. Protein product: CASSAGTGELFF.